Shown below are 17 T cell receptor beta chains from a single sample sequenced in a study of tumor-infiltrating lymphocytes in localized non-small cell lung cancer. Here immunoSEQ multiplex PCR was the method, and the copy in TCRdb shows in-frame clones only, minus some. This sample has some 6,000 clones, with 76% found just once. The sample consisted of lung tumor tissue. Every receptor here comes from a human donor with non-small cell lung cancer.

The chain combines TRBV25-1 with TRBJ1-2; D not resolved. V lost 1 base and J lost 6, with 12 bases in between. The CDR3 is 14 residues long. CDR1 is MGHDK and CDR2 is SYGVNS in the germline V gene. Written as DNA, the CDR3 is TGTGCCAGCAGTGAATCAGGCCGCGCTCATGGCTACACCTTC. Translating it yields CASSESGRAHGYTF.

This clone was detected only a few times. The CDR3 reads CASSYSPELNTEAFF. Written as DNA, the CDR3 is TGTGCCAGCAGTTACTCACCGGAATTGAACACTGAAGCTTTCTTT. The chain has TRBV6-5 and TRBJ1-1; D is uncertain. Deletions cut 0 bases from V and 0 bases from J, with 8 bases between. The CDR3 extends over 15 amino acids. Germline values: CDR1 MNHEY, CDR2 SVGAGI.

The chain joins TRBV7-6 to TRBJ2-5; D ambiguous. From germline, CDR1 is SGHVS and CDR2 FNYEAQ. The CDR3 extends over 11 amino acids. V was shortened by 11 bases and J by 5 bases, with 12 bases between the two germline ends. The DNA of the CDR3 is TGTGCCCTGGGCCAAGGCGAGACCCAGTACTTC. Protein sequence: CALGQGETQYF.

V usage is TRBV10-2 and J usage is TRBJ1-5; 7 bases are a match to TRBD1. Germline lookup yields CDR1 WSHSY and CDR2 SAAADI. The CDR3 loop spans 15 amino acids. The ends lost 6 bases at V and 5 bases at J; junction bases unmatched: 10. In DNA, the CDR3 is TGCGCCAGCAGCTCAGGAGGGGGCGCGCATCAGCCCCAGCATTTT. Its protein is CASSSGGGAHQPQHF.

The rearrangement joins TRBV5-1 to TRBJ1-5; D is uncertain. V shed 4 bases and J shed 6 bases, with 17 bases lying between them. The germline gives CDR1 SGHRS, CDR2 YFSETQ. CDR3 size: 15 residues. The CDR3 sequence is CASSVGVGDGQPQHF. The CDR3 DNA reads as TGCGCCAGCAGCGTAGGTGTTGGGGATGGTCAGCCCCAGCATTTT. The full variable domain, completed using reference TRBV5-1 and TRBJ1-5, is KAGVTQTPRYLIKTRGQQVTLSCSPISGHRSVSWYQQTPGQGLQFLFEYFSETQRNKGNFPGRFSGRQFSNSRSEMNVSTLELGDSALYLCASSVGVGDGQPQHFGDGTRLSIL.

This clone showed up just a few times. The chain is built from TRBV2 and TRBJ1-2; 7 bases fit TRBD1. The CDR3 covers 14 residues. V shed 6 bases and J 7 bases; nucleotides not matched to a gene: 11. The germline V gene encodes CDR1 SNHLY and CDR2 FYNNEI. CDR3 sequence (DNA): TGTGCCAGCAGGGCCGGGACAGAGATCGGTGGCTACACCTTC. Amino acid sequence: CASRAGTEIGGYTF.

This clone turned up a few times. This sequence joins TRBV7-2 and TRBJ1-4; maybe TRBD1 (5 bases). There are 14 residues in the CDR3. From germline, CDR1 is SGHTA and CDR2 FQGNSA. The ends were cut back, 1 base at V and 8 bases at J, with 11 bases in the middle. CDR3 sequence (DNA): TGTGCCAGCAGCTTAGGGACGTCAGGGGAAAAACTGTTTTTT. Protein: CASSLGTSGEKLFF.

This clone was observed a single time. The rearrangement joins TRBV9 to TRBJ2-7; tentatively, D is TRBD2 (6 bases). The CDR3 length is 14 residues. CDR1 SGDLS and CDR2 YYNGEE come from the germline V gene. Trimming shortened V by 3 bases and J by 0 bases, and 10 bases separated the two germline ends. The CDR3 region has the DNA TGTGCCAGCAGCGCCACCGGGAGCTCCTACGAGCAGTACTTC. Protein: CASSATGSSYEQYF. Using reference TRBV9 and TRBJ2-7 for the parts outside the CDR3, the full variable domain is DSGVTQTPKHLITATGQRVTLRCSPRSGDLSVYWYQQSLDQGLQFLIQYYNGEERAKGNILERFSAQQFPDLHSELNLSSLELGDSALYFCASSATGSSYEQYFGPGTRLTVT.

This chain connects TRBV5-4 to TRBJ2-2; 8 nucleotides agree with TRBD1. Germline V gene data show CDR1 as SGHNT and CDR2 as YYREEE (reference sequence). V gave up 4 bases and J gave up 5 bases; unmatched junction bases: 7. This CDR3 is built from 15 residues. The CDR3 DNA sequence: TGTGCCAGCAGCCTAGGACAGGGCGGGACCGGGGAGCTGTTTTTT. It codes for CASSLGQGGTGELFF.

This chain connects TRBV2 to TRBJ1-2, with 12 bases fitting TRBD1. Trimming removed 6 bases from V and 6 bases from J; junction bases left unmatched: 2. This CDR3 is 13 amino acids long. Germline assignment: CDR1 SNHLY and CDR2 FYNNEI. The CDR3 nucleotides are TGTGCCAGCAGCCGGGACAGGGGGCATGGCTACACCTTC. Translated, it gives CASSRDRGHGYTF.

V and J are TRBV11-3 and TRBJ2-3; no reliable D call. Trimming pared 0 bases from V and 0 bases from J, leaving 10 bases between. Germline values: CDR1 SGHNT, CDR2 YENEEA. The length of the CDR3 is 16 residues. DNA of the CDR3: TGTGCCAGCAGCTTAGATTCCGACTTTAGCACAGATACGCAGTATTTT. It is translated as CASSLDSDFSTDTQYF. Drawing the rest from reference TRBV11-3 and TRBJ2-3, the complete variable domain is EAGVVQSPRYKIIEKKQPVAFWCNPISGHNTLYWYLQNLGQGPELLIRYENEEAVDDSQLPKDRFSAERLKGVDSTLKIQPAELGDSAVYLCASSLDSDFSTDTQYFGPGTRLTVL.

This clone came up a few times. The chain links TRBV6-5 to TRBJ1-1; 8 bases map to TRBD1. The CDR3 runs to 13 residues. The V gene's germline CDR1 is MNHEY and CDR2 SVGAGI. Germline trimming cut 0 bases from V and 6 bases from J; bases unmatched to any gene: 0. The CDR3 bases are TGTGCCAGCAGTTACTCACAGGGGGCTGAAGCTTTCTTT. Its translation is CASSYSQGAEAFF.

The rearrangement joins TRBV5-1 to TRBJ1-1; D not certain. CDR3 size: 15 residues. Trimming removed 1 base at V and 3 bases at J, with 13 bases between. Looked up from germline, CDR1 is SGHRS and CDR2 is YFSETQ. The CDR3 region has the DNA TGCGCCAGCAGCTTGCTGCGGATTGGGGACACTGAAGCTTTCTTT. Translated: CASSLLRIGDTEAFF.

The chain uses TRBV28 and TRBJ2-7, with a tentative D call TRBD1 (6 bases). This CDR3 comprises 13 residues. V was cut by 7 bases and J by 4 bases, with 14 bases left in between. Germline CDR1 MDHEN, CDR2 SYDVKM. The CDR3 spells CASTSGTNYEQYF. The CDR3 DNA is TGTGCCAGCACTTCCGGGACAAATTACGAGCAGTACTTC.

The chain links TRBV2 to TRBJ1-1; tentative D call: TRBD1 (5 bases). Germline CDR1 reads SNHLY; CDR2 reads FYNNEI. The V gene lost 9 bases and the J gene lost 4 bases, with 12 bases spanning the gap. The CDR3 is 12 residues long. The CDR3 DNA reads TGTGCCAGTAAACAGGCGGGCACTGAAGCTTTCTTT. This gives the protein CASKQAGTEAFF.

In its sample, this clone was seen a few times. The chain links TRBV6-5 to TRBJ1-1; tentatively, D is TRBD1 (5 bases). The CDR3 extends over 15 amino acids. CDR1 and CDR2 from the germline V gene are MNHEY and SVGAGI. V dropped 2 bases and J dropped 2 bases, with 12 bases sitting between them. CDR3 residues: CASSYRGVGNTEAFF. CDR3 DNA sequence: TGTGCCAGCAGTTACAGGGGTGTAGGAAACACTGAAGCTTTCTTT.

The V and J genes are TRBV11-2 and TRBJ2-1; D gene uncertain. The germline gives CDR1 SGHAT, CDR2 FQNNGV. V was clipped by 1 base and J by 9 bases, with 4 bases between them. The CDR3 sequence is 11 residues long. CDR3 bases: TGTGCCAGCAGCTTAGGGGGTGAGCAGTTCTTC. This encodes CASSLGGEQFF.